These 20 T cell receptor beta chains originate from one sample sequenced in a study of blood T cells in healthy people across ages. A second 7 to 11 cycle PCR used barcoded and J-beta primers. TCRdb analysed the 5' RACE reads with MiXCR anew, one entry per CDR3 protein. This table has hundreds of thousands of distinct CDR3 sequences, about 30% appearing once. The specimen sequenced was blood. Source of these receptors: a woman older than 75 in good health.

This clonotype has ten or more counts. It may be a read error: a sequence one base away is much more abundant. The chain joins TRBV11-2 to TRBJ1-2; 7 positions match TRBD1. Germline trimming cut 5 bases from V and 8 bases from J; bases unmatched to any gene: 8. CDR1 is SGHAT and CDR2 is FQNNGV in the germline V gene. The length of the CDR3 is 13 residues. The CDR3 region has the DNA TGTGCCAGCAGCCAGGGACAGCGTGTCGGCTACACCTTC. It yields the protein CASSQGQRVGYTF.

There are many counts of this clonotype. A much larger clone is a single base away; this may be a read error. The rearrangement joins TRBV18 to TRBJ2-7; tentative D call: TRBD1 (6 bases). The CDR3 totals 15 residues. In germline, CDR1 is KGHSH, CDR2 LQKENI. Trimming left V 2 bases short and J 7 bases short, with 18 bases between. This CDR3 is CASSPIRTAYNEQYF. Written as DNA, the CDR3 is TGTGCCAGCTCACCAATTAGGACAGCTTACAATGAGCAGTACTTC.

The rearrangement links TRBV14 to TRBJ2-7, with a weak D call TRBD1 (5 bases). Germline V CDR1 and CDR2: SGHDN, FVKESK. V was shortened by 2 bases and J by 3 bases, with 14 bases between the two germline ends. The CDR3 runs to 15 residues. The CDR3 reads CASSQFQGQFYEQYF. CDR3 nucleotides: TGTGCCAGCAGCCAATTCCAGGGCCAGTTCTACGAGCAGTACTTC.

In this sample, this clonotype turned up many times. This chain joins TRBV2 and TRBJ1-2; D is possibly TRBD1 (6 bases). V lost 2 bases to trimming and J lost 10 bases, with 11 bases between them. This CDR3 spans 12 amino acids. The V gene's germline CDR1 is SNHLY and CDR2 FYNNEI. The DNA for the CDR3 is TGTGCCAGCAGTGAAAGGGCAGGGGACTACACCTTC. This translates into CASSERAGDYTF.

This clonotype was found a few times. The V gene is TRBV29-1, the J gene TRBJ1-1, with 7 bases lining up with TRBD1. V dropped 4 bases and J dropped 0; count of bases not matched to a gene: 14. The germline V gene has CDR1 SQVTM and CDR2 ANQGSEA. The CDR3 covers 17 residues. The CDR3 bases are TGCAGCGTTGGGACCTTCGGGACAGCGAACATGAACACTGAAGCTTTCTTT. Encoded protein: CSVGTFGTANMNTEAFF.

A few counts support this clonotype. A much larger clonotype is one base distant, so this may be a read error. The chain carries TRBV5-1 and TRBJ2-5, with TRBD1 matching 7 bases. The ends lost 5 bases at V and 1 base at J; junction bases unmatched: 2. Per the germline V gene, CDR1 is SGHRS and CDR2 is YFSETQ. This CDR3 is built from 13 residues. CDR3 amino acids: CASRGQPQETQYF. CDR3 bases: TGCGCCAGCAGGGGACAGCCCCAAGAGACCCAGTACTTC.

In this sample, this clonotype turned up many times. The chain links TRBV6-1 to TRBJ2-1; D gene ambiguous. The germline V gene encodes CDR1 MNHNS and CDR2 SASEGT. The CDR3 contains 12 residues. V lost 2 bases, J lost 2 bases, and 1 base lay in between. In nucleotides, the CDR3 is TGTGCCAGCAGTGAAACCTACAATGAGCAGTTCTTC. It codes for CASSETYNEQFF.

The gene calls are TRBV5-1 and TRBJ1-4; D unresolved. The germline CDR1 and CDR2 sequences are SGHRS and YFSETQ. The CDR3 spans 16 residues. V was clipped by 4 bases and J by 4 bases, with 17 bases between them. CDR3 loop: CASSAGPAGLNEKLFF. In nucleotides, the CDR3 is TGCGCCAGCAGCGCCGGACCTGCCGGCCTTAATGAAAAACTGTTTTTT.

The chain joins TRBV20-1 to TRBJ2-1, with D possibly matching TRBD1 (6 bases). Germline lookup yields CDR1 DFQATT and CDR2 SNEGSKA (reference sequence). This CDR3 has 11 amino acids. Trimming left V 5 bases short and J 10 bases short, with 12 bases between. CDR3 sequence: CSARDKGEQFF. The CDR3 nucleotides are TGCAGTGCTCGGGACAAGGGGGAGCAGTTCTTC.

This clonotype was seen many times. The chain couples TRBV7-9 to TRBJ2-3; 10 nucleotides agree with TRBD1. Germline CDR1 is SEHNR and CDR2 is FQNEAQ (reference sequence). This CDR3 is 15 amino acids long. Trimming cost V 5 bases and J 4 bases; bases outside gene matches: 6. The DNA of the CDR3 is TGTGCCAGCAGCCCGGGGACAGGGGAGGCAGATACGCAGTATTTT. It yields the protein CASSPGTGEADTQYF.

This clonotype was found many times. This sequence joins TRBV15 and TRBJ1-4; D uncertain. Germline-derived CDR1 and CDR2 are LNHNV and YYDKDF (reference sequence). CDR3 length equals 13 residues. V lost 3 bases and J 7 bases, leaving 9 bases between the germline ends. The CDR3 DNA follows: TGTGCCACCAGCAGGCCCTCGGGTGAAAAACTGTTTTTT. Protein sequence: CATSRPSGEKLFF.

About this clonotype itself: No conserved phenylalanine or tryptophan ends this CDR3, so it is likely a read error. The V gene is TRBV28, the J gene TRBJ2-1; D unclear. CDR3 length: 11 residues. Germline V gene sequence: CDR1 MDHEN, CDR2 SYDVKM. Here the CDR3 reads CAGSLRNEQFL. CDR3 sequence (DNA): TGTGCCGGCAGTTTAAGGAATGAGCAGTTCTTG.

With regard to this clonotype: A clone one base away is much larger, so this may be a read error. The chain recombines TRBV5-4 with TRBJ2-1; D may be TRBD1 or TRBD2 (5 bases each). Germline-derived CDR1 and CDR2 are SGHNT and YYREEE (reference sequence). The CDR3 is 15 amino acids. Trimming took off 4 bases at V and 6 bases at J, with 17 bases between the two ends. CDR3 amino acids: CASSATGIGTNEQFF. The DNA of the CDR3 is TGTGCCAGCAGCGCAACCGGGATAGGGACCAATGAGCAGTTCTTC.

This clonotype was recorded at least ten times. The rearrangement joins TRBV20-1 to TRBJ1-4; D possibly corresponds to TRBD1 (5 bases). CDR3 length: 12 amino acids. The V gene lost 3 bases and the J gene lost 8 bases, with 10 bases spanning the gap. The V gene's germline CDR1 is DFQATT and CDR2 SNEGSKA (reference sequence). DNA for the CDR3: TGCAGTGCTAGGGGGCAACACGAAAAACTGTTTTTT. Translation gives CSARGQHEKLFF.

This clonotype was seen at least ten times. The V and J genes are TRBV3-1 and TRBJ2-7, with D hard to call. Trimming pared 1 base from V and 7 bases from J, leaving 5 bases between. The CDR3 has 11 residues. Germline values: CDR1 LGHDT, CDR2 YNNKEL (reference sequence). DNA of the CDR3: TGTGCCAGCAGCCAAGGGGCAGAGCAGTACTTC. The encoded protein is CASSQGAEQYF.

The chain employs TRBV14 and TRBJ1-1; no clear D gene. Trimming pared 7 bases from V and 9 bases from J, leaving 18 bases between. CDR1 is SGHDN and CDR2 is FVKESK in the germline V gene. The CDR3 covers 13 residues. CDR3 nucleotide sequence: TGTGCCAGCATAATAAGGTGCCATCCAAAAGCTTTCTTT. It codes for CASIIRCHPKAFF.

The chain carries TRBV2 and TRBJ1-5; no clear D. The length of the CDR3 is 15 residues. Per the germline V gene, CDR1 is SNHLY and CDR2 is FYNNEI. V was pared by 1 base and J by 5 bases, with 12 bases between. The CDR3 nucleotides read TGTGCCAGCAGTGAAGACTTTTATATGGATCAGCCCCAGCATTTT. Translating gives CASSEDFYMDQPQHF.

This clonotype showed up just a few times. The chain uses TRBV21-1 and TRBJ2-4. TRBV21-1 is reported as a pseudogene. The length of the CDR3 is 15 residues. The chain's CDR3 is CASSKKIQAKNIQYF. The CDR3 coding sequence is TGTGCCAGCAGCAAAAAGATTCAAGCCAAAAACATTCAGTACTTC.

The chain has TRBV6-5 and TRBJ1-6, with a possible D match to TRBD1 (5 bases). CDR3 size: 18 residues. Trimming removed 2 bases at V and 3 bases at J, with 17 bases between. The V gene's germline CDR1 is MNHEY and CDR2 SVGAGI. The CDR3: CASSYRRDFQLYNSPLHF. The CDR3 DNA reads as TGTGCCAGCAGTTACCGACGGGACTTCCAACTCTATAATTCACCCCTCCACTTT.

This clonotype has ten or more counts. The chain is built from TRBV12-3 or TRBV12-4 and TRBJ1-2, with 10 bases that match TRBD1. The CDR3 is 15 amino acids. J gave up 4 bases and V 6 bases, and 8 bases lay outside the gene matches. This CDR3 reads CASRIPGQGTYGYTF. The CDR3 bases are TGTGCCAGCAGAATACCGGGACAGGGGACCTATGGCTACACCTTC.